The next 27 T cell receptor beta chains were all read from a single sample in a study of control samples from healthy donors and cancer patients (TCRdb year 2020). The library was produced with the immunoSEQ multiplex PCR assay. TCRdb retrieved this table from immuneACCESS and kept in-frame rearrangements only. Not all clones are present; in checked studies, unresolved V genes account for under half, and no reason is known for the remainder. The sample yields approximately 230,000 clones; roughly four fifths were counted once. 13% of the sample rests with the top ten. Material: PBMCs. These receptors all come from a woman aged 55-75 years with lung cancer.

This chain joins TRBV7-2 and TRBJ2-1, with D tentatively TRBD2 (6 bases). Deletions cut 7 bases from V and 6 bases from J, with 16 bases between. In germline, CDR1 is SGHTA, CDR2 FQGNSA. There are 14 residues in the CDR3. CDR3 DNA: TGTGCCAGCAAGAATCGGGGGTCGAGCAATGAGCAGTTCTTC. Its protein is CASKNRGSSNEQFF. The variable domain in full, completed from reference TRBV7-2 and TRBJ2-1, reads GAGVSQSPSNKVTEKGKDVELRCDPISGHTALYWYRQSLGQGLEFLIYFQGNSAPDKSGLPSDRFSAERTGGSVSTLTIQRTQQEDSAVYLCASKNRGSSNEQFFGPGTRLTVL.

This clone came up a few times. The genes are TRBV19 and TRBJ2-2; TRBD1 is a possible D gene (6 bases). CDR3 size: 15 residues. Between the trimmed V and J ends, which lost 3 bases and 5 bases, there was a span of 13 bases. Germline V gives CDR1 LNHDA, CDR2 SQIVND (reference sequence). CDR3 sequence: CASSIWQGRTGELFF. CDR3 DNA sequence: TGTGCCAGTAGTATTTGGCAGGGGAGAACCGGGGAGCTGTTTTTT.

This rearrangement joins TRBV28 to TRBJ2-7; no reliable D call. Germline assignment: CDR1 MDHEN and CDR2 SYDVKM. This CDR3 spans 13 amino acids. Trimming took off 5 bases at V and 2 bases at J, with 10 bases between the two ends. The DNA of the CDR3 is TGTGCCAGCAGTCCCATAAAACCCTACGAGCAGTACTTC. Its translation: CASSPIKPYEQYF.

The CDR3 sequence: CASSQDLPESHNQPQHF. CDR3 in DNA: TGTGCCAGCAGCCAAGATCTTCCCGAAAGCCACAATCAGCCCCAGCATTTT. The rearrangement uses TRBV14 and TRBJ1-5; D gene ambiguous. Trimming shortened V by 0 bases and J by 3 bases, and 15 bases separated the two germline ends. In germline, CDR1 is SGHDN, CDR2 FVKESK. This CDR3 is 17 amino acids long. Supplemented by reference TRBV14 and TRBJ1-5, the full variable domain reads EAGVTQFPSHSVIEKGQTVTLRCDPISGHDNLYWYRRVMGKEIKFLLHFVKESKQDESGMPNNRFLAERTGGTYSTLKVQPAELEDSGVYFCASSQDLPESHNQPQHFGDGTRLSIL.

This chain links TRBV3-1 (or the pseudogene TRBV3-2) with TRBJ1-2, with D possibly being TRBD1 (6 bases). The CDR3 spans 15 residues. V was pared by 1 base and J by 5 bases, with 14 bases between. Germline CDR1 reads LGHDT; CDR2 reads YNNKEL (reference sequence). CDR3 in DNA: TGTGCCAGCAGCCAAGCGGACGGGGGCAGGTATGGCTACACCTTC. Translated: CASSQADGGRYGYTF.

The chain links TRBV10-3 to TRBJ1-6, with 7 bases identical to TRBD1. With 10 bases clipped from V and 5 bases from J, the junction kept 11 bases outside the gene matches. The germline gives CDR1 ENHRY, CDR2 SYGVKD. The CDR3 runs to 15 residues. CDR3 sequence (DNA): TGTGCCACCAATGGACTGACAGGGAATAATTCACCCCTCCACTTT. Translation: CATNGLTGNNSPLHF.

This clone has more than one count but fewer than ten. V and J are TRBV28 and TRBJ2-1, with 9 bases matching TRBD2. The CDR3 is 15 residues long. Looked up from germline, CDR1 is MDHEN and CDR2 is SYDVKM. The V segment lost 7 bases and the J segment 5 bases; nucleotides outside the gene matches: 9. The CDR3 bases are TGTGCCAGCACTCCCGGGCTAGCGGGAAACAATGAGCAGTTCTTC. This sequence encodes CASTPGLAGNNEQFF.

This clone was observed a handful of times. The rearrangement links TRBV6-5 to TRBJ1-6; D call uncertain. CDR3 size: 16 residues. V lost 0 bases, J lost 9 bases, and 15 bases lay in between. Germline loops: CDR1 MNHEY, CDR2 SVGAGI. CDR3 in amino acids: CASSYSRPARSSPLHF. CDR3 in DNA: TGTGCCAGCAGTTACTCGAGACCGGCGAGAAGTTCACCCCTCCACTTT.

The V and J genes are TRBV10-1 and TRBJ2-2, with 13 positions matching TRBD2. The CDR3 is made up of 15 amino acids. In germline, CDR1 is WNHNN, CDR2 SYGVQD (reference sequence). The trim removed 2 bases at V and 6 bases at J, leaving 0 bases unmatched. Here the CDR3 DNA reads TGCGCCAGCAGTGAGGGACTAGCGGGAGCCGGGGAGCTGTTTTTT. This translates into CASSEGLAGAGELFF.

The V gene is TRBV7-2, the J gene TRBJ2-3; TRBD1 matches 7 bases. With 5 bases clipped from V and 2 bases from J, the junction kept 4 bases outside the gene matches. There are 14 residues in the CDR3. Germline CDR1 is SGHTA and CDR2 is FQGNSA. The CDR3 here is CASSATGTTDTQYF. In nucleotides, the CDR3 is TGTGCCAGCAGCGCGACAGGGACCACAGATACGCAGTATTTT. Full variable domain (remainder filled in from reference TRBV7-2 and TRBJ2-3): GAGVSQSPSNKVTEKGKDVELRCDPISGHTALYWYRQSLGQGLEFLIYFQGNSAPDKSGLPSDRFSAERTGGSVSTLTIQRTQQEDSAVYLCASSATGTTDTQYFGPGTRLTVL.

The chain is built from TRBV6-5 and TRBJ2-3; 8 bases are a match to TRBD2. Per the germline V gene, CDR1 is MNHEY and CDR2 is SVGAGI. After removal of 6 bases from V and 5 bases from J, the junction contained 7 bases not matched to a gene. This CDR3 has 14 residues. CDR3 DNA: TGTGCCAGCAGGGTGGGGCTAGCGGGAGATACGCAGTATTTT. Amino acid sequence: CASRVGLAGDTQYF.

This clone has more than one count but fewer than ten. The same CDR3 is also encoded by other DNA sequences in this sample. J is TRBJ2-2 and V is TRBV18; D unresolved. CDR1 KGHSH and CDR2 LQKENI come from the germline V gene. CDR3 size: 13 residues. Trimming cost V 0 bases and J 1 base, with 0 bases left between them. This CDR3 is CASSPPNTGELFF. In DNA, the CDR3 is TGTGCCAGCTCACCACCGAACACCGGGGAGCTGTTTTTT.

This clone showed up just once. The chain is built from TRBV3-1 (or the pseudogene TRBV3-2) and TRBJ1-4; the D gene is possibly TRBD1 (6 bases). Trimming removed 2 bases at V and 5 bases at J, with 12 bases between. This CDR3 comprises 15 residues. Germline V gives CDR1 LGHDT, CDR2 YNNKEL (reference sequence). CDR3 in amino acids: CASSQRDTLNEKLFF. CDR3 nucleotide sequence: TGTGCCAGCAGCCAAAGGGACACCCTGAATGAAAAACTGTTTTTT.

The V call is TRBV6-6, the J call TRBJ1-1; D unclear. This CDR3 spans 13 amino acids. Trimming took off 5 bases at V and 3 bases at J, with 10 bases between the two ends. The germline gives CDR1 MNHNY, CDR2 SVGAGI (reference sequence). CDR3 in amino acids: CASSTHEYTEAFF. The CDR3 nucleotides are TGTGCCAGCAGTACTCACGAATACACTGAAGCTTTCTTT.

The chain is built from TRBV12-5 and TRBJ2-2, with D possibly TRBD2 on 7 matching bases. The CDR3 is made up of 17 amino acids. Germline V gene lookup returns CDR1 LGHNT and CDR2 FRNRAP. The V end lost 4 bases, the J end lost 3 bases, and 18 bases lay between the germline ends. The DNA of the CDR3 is TGTGCTAGTGGTTCCTTAAGGGGGGGCCGATACACCGGGGAGCTGTTTTTT. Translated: CASGSLRGGRYTGELFF.

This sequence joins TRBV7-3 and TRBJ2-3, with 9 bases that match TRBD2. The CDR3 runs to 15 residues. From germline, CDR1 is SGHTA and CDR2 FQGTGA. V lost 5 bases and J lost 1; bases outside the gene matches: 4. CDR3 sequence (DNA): TGTGCCAGCAGCCCCCGACTAGCGGGCACAGATACGCAGTATTTT. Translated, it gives CASSPRLAGTDTQYF.

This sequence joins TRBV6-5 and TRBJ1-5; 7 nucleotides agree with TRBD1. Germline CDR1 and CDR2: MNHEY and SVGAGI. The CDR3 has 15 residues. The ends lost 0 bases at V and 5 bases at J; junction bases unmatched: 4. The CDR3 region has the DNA TGTGCCAGCAGTTACTCGGGAGGGGGCGATCAGCCCCAGCATTTT. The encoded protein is CASSYSGGGDQPQHF.

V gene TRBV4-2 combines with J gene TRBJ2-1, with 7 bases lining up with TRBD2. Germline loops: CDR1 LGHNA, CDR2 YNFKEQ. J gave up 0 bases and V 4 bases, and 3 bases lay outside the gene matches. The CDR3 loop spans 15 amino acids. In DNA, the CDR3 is TGTGCCAGCAGCCCGGGCGGGGGCTCCTACAATGAGCAGTTCTTC. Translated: CASSPGGGSYNEQFF.

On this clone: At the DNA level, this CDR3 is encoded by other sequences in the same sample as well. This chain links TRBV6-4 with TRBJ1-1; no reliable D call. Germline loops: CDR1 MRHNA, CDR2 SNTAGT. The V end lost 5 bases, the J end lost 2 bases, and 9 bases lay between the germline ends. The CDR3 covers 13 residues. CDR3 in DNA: TGTGCCAGCAGTCGCGGGGTTAACACTGAAGCTTTCTTT. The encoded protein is CASSRGVNTEAFF.

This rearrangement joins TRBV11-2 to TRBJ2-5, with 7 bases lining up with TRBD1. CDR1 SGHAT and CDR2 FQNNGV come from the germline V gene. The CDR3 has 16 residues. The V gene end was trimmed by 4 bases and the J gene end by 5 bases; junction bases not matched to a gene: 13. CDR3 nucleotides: TGTGCCAGCAGCTCTTTATACAGGGGAATTAAGGAGACCCAGTACTTC. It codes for CASSSLYRGIKETQYF.

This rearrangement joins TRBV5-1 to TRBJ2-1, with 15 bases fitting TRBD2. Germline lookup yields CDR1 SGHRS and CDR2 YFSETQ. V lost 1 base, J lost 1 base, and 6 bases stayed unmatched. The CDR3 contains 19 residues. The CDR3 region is CASSLSWTSGRGSYNEQFF. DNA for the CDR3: TGCGCCAGCAGCTTGAGCTGGACTAGCGGGAGGGGATCCTACAATGAGCAGTTCTTC. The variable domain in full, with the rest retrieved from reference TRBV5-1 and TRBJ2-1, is KAGVTQTPRYLIKTRGQQVTLSCSPISGHRSVSWYQQTPGQGLQFLFEYFSETQRNKGNFPGRFSGRQFSNSRSEMNVSTLELGDSALYLCASSLSWTSGRGSYNEQFFGPGTRLTVL.

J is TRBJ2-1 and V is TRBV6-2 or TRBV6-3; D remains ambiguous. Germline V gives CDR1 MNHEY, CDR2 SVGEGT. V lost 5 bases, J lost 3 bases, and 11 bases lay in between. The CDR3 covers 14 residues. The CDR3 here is CASSPLSGYNEQFF. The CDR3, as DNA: TGTGCCAGCAGTCCCCTTTCCGGCTACAATGAGCAGTTCTTC.

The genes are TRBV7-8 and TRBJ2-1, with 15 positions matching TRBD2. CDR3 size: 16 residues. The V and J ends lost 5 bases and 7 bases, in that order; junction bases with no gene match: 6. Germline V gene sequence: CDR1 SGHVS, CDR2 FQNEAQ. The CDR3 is CASSPRTSGGVNEQFF. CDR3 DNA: TGTGCCAGCAGCCCAAGGACTAGCGGGGGGGTAAATGAGCAGTTCTTC.

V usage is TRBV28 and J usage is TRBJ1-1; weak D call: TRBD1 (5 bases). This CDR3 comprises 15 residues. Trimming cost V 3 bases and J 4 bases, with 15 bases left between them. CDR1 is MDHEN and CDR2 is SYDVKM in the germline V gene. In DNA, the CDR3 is TGTGCCAGCAGTTTTGTCAGGGTAGGTGGCACTGAAGCTTTCTTT. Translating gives CASSFVRVGGTEAFF.

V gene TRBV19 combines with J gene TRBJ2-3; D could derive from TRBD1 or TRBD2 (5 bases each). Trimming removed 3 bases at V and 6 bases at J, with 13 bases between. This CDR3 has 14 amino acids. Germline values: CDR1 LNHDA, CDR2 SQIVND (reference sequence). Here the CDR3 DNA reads TGTGCCAGTAGTATTGCTCAGGGAGTTGATACGCAGTATTTT. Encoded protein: CASSIAQGVDTQYF.

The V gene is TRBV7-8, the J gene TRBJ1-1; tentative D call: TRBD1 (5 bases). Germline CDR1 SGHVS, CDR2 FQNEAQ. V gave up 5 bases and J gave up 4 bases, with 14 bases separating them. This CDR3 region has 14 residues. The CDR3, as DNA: TGTGCCAGCAGCCTCCAGGGAGTTAGCACTGAAGCTTTCTTT. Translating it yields CASSLQGVSTEAFF.

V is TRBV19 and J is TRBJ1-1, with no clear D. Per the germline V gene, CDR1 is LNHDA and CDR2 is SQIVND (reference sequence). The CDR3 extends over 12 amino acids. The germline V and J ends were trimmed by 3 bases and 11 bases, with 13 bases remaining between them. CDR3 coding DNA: TGTGCCAGTAGTATGGTAGGGAAAGGCGCTTTCTTT. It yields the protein CASSMVGKGAFF.